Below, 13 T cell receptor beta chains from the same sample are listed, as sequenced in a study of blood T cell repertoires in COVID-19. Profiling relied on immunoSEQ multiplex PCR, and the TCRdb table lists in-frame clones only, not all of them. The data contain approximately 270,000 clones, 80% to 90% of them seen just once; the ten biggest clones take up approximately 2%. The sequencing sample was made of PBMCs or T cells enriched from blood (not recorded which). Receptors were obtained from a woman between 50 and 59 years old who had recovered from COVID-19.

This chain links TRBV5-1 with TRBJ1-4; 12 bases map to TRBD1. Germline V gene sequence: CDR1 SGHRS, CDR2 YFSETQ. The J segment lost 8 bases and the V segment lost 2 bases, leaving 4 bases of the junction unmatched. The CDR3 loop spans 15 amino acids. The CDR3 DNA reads TGCGCCAGCAGCTTAGGGGGACAGGGGGCCGAAAAACTGTTTTTT. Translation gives CASSLGGQGAEKLFF.

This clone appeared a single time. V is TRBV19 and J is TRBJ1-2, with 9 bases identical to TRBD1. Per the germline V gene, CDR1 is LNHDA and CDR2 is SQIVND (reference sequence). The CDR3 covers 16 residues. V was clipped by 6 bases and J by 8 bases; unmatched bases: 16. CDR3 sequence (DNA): TGTGCCAGTAGCCATACCCTGGGGGACAGGGTACAAGGCTACACCTTC. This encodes CASSHTLGDRVQGYTF.

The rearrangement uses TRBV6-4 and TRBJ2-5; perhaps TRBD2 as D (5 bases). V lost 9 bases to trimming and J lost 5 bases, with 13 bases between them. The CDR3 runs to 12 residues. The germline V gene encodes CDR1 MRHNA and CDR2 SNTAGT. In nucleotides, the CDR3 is TGTGCCAGACCGGGAACCGGCGAGACCCAGTACTTC. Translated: CARPGTGETQYF.

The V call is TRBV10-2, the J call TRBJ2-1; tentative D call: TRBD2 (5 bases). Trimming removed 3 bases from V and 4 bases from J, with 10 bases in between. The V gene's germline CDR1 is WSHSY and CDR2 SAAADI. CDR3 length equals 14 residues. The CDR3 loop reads CASSESGGYNEQFF. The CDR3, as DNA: TGCGCCAGCAGTGAATCTGGCGGGTACAATGAGCAGTTCTTC.

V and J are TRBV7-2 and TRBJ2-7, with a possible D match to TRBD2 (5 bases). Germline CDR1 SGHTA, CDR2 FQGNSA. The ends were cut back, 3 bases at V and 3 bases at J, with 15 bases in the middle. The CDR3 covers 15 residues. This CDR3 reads CASSFGEGSFYEQYF. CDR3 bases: TGTGCCAGCAGCTTCGGGGAAGGAAGTTTCTACGAGCAGTACTTC. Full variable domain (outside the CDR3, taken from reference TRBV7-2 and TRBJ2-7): GAGVSQSPSNKVTEKGKDVELRCDPISGHTALYWYRQSLGQGLEFLIYFQGNSAPDKSGLPSDRFSAERTGGSVSTLTIQRTQQEDSAVYLCASSFGEGSFYEQYFGPGTRLTVT.

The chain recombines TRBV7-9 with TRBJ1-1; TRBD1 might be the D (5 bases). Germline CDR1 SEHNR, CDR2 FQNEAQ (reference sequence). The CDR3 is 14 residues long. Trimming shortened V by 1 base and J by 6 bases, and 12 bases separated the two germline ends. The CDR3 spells CASSLEAGIAEAFF. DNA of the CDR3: TGTGCCAGCAGCTTAGAGGCAGGGATCGCTGAAGCTTTCTTT.

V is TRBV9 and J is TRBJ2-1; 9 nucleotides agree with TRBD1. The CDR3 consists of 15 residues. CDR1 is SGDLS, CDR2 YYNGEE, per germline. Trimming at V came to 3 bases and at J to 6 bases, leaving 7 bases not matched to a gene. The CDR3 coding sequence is TGTGCCAGCAGCGAACTTGGACAGGGGTTCAATGAGCAGTTCTTC. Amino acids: CASSELGQGFNEQFF. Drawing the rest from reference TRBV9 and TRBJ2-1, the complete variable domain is DSGVTQTPKHLITATGQRVTLRCSPRSGDLSVYWYQQSLDQGLQFLIQYYNGEERAKGNILERFSAQQFPDLHSELNLSSLELGDSALYFCASSELGQGFNEQFFGPGTRLTVL.

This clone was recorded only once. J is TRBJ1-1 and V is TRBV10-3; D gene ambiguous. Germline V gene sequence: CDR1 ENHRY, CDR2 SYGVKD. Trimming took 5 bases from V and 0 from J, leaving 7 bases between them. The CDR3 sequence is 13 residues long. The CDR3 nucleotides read TGTGCCATCAGTTATAAAATGAACACTGAAGCTTTCTTT. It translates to CAISYKMNTEAFF.

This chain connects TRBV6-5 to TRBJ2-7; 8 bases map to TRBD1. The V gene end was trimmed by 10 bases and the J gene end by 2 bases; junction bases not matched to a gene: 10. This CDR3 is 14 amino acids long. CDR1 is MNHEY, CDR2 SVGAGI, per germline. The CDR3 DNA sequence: TGTGCCACCAGGACAGGGTCCATTACCTACGAGCAGTACTTC. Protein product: CATRTGSITYEQYF.

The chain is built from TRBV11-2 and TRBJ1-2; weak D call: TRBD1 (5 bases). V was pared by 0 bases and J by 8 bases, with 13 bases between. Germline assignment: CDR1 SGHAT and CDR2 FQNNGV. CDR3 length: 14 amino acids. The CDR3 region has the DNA TGTGCCAGCAGCTTAGATCGGCAGGGTGGAGGCTACACCTTC. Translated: CASSLDRQGGGYTF.

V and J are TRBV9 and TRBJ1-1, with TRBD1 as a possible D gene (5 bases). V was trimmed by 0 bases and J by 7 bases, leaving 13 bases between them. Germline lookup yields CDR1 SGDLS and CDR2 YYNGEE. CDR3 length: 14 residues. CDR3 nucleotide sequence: TGTGCCAGCAGCGTAGTTGGGGCTCAGGGTGAAGCTTTCTTT. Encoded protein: CASSVVGAQGEAFF.

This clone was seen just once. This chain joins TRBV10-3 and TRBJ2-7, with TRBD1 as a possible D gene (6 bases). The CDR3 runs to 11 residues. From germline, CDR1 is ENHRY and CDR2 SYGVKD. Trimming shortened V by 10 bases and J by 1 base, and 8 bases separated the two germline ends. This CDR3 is CATGQSYEQYF. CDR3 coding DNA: TGTGCCACTGGACAGTCCTACGAGCAGTACTTC.

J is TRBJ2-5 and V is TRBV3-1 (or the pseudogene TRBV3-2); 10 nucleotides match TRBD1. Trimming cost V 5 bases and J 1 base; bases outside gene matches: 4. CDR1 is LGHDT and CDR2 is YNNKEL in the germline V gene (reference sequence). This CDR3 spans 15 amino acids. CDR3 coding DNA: TGTGCCAGCAGCACCCGGACAGGGGGCCAAGAGACCCAGTACTTC. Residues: CASSTRTGGQETQYF.